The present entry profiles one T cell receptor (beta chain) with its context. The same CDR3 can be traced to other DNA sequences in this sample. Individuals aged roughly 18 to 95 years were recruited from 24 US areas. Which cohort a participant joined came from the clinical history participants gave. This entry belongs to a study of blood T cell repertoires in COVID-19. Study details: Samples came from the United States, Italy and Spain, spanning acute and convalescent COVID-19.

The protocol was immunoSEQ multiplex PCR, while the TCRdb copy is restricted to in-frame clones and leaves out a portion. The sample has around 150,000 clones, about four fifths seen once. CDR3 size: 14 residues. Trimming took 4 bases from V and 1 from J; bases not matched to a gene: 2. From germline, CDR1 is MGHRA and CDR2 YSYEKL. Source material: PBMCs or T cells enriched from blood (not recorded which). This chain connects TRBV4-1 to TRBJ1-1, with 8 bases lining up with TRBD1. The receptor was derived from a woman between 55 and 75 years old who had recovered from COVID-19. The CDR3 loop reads CASSLGTGNTEAFF. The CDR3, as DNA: TGCGCCAGCAGCCTAGGGACAGGGAACACTGAAGCTTTCTTT.